Described below is a single TCR beta chain sequence and its context. Its antigen remains unidentified. The length of the CDR3 is 14 residues. From germline, CDR1 is SNHLY and CDR2 FYNNEI. Trimming cost V 6 bases and J 7 bases, with 18 bases left between them. The sample is drawn from a study of T cell clonotyping in hematopoietic cell transplantation. Study outcomes and limitations: Pathologically expanded recipient clonotypes increased progressively from day 30 to day 180 as diversity fell.

As to time point: recipient sample about 28 days before transplant, after cytoreduction. The table came from immunoSEQ multiplex PCR; TCRdb's copy has only in-frame clones and leaves some out. The data show about 76,000 clones, with approximately 95% seen just once and 1.5% to 2% held by the top ten. The receptor comes from a woman aged 45-65 years with acute myeloid leukemia. Some clones in this sample may be carry-over from other donors' samples. The chain has TRBV2 and TRBJ1-1; unclear D gene. The material sequenced was peripheral blood mononuclear cells, taken before stem cell transplant. The CDR3 reads CASRVLGVYNEAFF. The CDR3 DNA sequence: TGTGCCAGCAGGGTCCTCGGGGTCTACAATGAAGCTTTCTTT.